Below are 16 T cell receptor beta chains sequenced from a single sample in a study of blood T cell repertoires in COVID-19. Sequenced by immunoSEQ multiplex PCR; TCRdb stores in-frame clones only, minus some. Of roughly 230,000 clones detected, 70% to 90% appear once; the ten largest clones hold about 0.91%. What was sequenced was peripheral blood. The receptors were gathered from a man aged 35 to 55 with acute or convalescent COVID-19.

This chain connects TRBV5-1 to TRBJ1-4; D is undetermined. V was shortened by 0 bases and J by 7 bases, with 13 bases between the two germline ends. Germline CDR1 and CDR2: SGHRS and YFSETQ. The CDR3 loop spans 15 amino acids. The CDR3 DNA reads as TGCGCCAGCAGCTTGGACCAGCCTTCGGGTGAAAAACTGTTTTTT. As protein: CASSLDQPSGEKLFF.

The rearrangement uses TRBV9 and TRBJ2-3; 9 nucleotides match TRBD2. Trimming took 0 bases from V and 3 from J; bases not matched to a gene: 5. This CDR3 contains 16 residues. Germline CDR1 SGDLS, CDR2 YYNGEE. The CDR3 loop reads CASSVGLAAPTDTQYF. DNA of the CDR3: TGTGCCAGCAGCGTAGGACTAGCGGCGCCAACAGATACGCAGTATTTT.

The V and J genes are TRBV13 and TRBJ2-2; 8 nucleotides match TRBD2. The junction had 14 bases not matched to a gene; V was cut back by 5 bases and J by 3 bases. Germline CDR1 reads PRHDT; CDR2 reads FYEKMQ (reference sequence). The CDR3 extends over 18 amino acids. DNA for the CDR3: TGTGCCAGCAGCCGGCTGGAGGGTCGTAGCGGGGACACCGGGGAGCTGTTTTTT. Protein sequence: CASSRLEGRSGDTGELFF.

As DNA, the CDR3 is TGTGCCAGCAGCTTTGGTAGGGGGCAAGACGAGCAGTACTTC. This sequence encodes CASSFGRGQDEQYF. This chain links TRBV5-6 with TRBJ2-7; 7 bases line up with TRBD1. Per germline, CDR1 SGHDT and CDR2 YYEEEE. With 2 bases clipped from V and 5 bases from J, the junction kept 7 bases outside the gene matches. The CDR3 runs to 14 residues.

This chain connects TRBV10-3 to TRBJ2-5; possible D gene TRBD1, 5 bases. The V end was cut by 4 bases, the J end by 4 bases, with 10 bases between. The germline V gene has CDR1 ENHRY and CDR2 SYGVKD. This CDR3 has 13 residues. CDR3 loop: CAISGPGRETQYF. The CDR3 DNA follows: TGTGCCATCAGTGGTCCAGGGCGAGAGACCCAGTACTTC.

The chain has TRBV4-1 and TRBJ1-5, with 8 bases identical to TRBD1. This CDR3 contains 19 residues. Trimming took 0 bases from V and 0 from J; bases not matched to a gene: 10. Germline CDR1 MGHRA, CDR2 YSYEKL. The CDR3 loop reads CASSQDLAGGGFSNQPQHF. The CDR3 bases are TGCGCCAGCAGCCAAGATCTGGCAGGGGGCGGCTTTAGCAATCAGCCCCAGCATTTT.

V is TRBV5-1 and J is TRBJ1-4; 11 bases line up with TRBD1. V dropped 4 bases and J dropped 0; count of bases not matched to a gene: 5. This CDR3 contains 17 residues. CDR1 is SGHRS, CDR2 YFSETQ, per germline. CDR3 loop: CASSPGQGVATNEKLFF. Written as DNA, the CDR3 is TGCGCCAGCAGCCCGGGACAGGGGGTTGCAACTAATGAAAAACTGTTTTTT. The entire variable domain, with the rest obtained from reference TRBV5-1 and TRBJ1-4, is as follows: KAGVTQTPRYLIKTRGQQVTLSCSPISGHRSVSWYQQTPGQGLQFLFEYFSETQRNKGNFPGRFSGRQFSNSRSEMNVSTLELGDSALYLCASSPGQGVATNEKLFFGSGTQLSVL.

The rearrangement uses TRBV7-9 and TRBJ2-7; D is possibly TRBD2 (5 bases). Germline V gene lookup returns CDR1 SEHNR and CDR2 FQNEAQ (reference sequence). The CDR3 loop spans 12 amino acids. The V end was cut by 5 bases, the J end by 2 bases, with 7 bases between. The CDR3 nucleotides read TGTGCCAGCAGCACGCGGGCCTACGAGCAGTACTTC. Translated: CASSTRAYEQYF.

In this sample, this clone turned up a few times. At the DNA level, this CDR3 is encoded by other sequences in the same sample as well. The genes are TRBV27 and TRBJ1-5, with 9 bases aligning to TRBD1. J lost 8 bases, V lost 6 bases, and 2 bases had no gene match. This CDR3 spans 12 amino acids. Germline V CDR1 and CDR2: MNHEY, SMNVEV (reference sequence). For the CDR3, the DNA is TGTGCCAGCAGGGACAGGGGTAAGCCCCAGCATTTT. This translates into CASRDRGKPQHF.

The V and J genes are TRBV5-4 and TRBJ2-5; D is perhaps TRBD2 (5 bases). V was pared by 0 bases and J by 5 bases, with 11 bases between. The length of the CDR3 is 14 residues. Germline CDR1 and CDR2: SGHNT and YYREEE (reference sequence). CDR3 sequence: CASSLASRGETQYF. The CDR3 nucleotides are TGTGCCAGCAGCTTGGCTAGCCGAGGTGAGACCCAGTACTTC.

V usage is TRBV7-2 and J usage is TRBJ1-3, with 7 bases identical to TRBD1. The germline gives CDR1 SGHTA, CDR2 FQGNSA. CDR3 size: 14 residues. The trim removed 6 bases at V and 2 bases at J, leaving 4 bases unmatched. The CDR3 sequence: CASRQGITGNTIYF. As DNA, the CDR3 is TGTGCCAGCAGACAGGGGATTACTGGAAACACCATATATTTT.

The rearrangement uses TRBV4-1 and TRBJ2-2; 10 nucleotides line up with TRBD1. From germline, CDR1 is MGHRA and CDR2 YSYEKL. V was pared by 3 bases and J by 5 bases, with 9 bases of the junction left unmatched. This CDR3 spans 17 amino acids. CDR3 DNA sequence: TGCGCCAGCAGCCATGACGACAGGGGGCCTGAGACCGGGGAGCTGTTTTTT. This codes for CASSHDDRGPETGELFF.

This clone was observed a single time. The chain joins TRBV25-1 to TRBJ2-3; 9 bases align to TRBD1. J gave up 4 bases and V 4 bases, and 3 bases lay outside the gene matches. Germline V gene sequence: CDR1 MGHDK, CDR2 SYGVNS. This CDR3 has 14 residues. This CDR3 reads CASSADRGPDTQYF. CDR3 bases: TGTGCCAGCAGTGCGGACAGGGGACCAGATACGCAGTATTTT.

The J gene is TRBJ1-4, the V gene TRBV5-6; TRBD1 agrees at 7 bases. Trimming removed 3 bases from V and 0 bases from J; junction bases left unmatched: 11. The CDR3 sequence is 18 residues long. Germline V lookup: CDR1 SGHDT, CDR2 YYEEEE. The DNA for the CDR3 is TGTGCCAGCAGCTCCCGACAGGGTGTGGGCCCAACTAATGAAAAACTGTTTTTT. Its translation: CASSSRQGVGPTNEKLFF. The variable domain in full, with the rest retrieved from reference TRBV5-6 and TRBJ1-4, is DAGVTQSPTHLIKTRGQQVTLRCSPKSGHDTVSWYQQALGQGPQFIFQYYEEEERQRGNFPDRFSGHQFPNYSSELNVNALLLGDSALYLCASSSRQGVGPTNEKLFFGSGTQLSVL.

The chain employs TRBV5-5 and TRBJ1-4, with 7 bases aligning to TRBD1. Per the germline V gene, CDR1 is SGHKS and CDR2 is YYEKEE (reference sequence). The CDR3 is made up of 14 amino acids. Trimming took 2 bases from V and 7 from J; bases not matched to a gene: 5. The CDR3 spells CASSFTGAGEKLFF. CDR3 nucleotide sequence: TGTGCCAGCAGCTTCACAGGGGCGGGTGAAAAACTGTTTTTT. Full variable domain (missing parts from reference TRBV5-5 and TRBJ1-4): DAGVTQSPTHLIKTRGQQVTLRCSPISGHKSVSWYQQVLGQGPQFIFQYYEKEERGRGNFPDRFSARQFPNYSSELNVNALLLGDSALYLCASSFTGAGEKLFFGSGTQLSVL.

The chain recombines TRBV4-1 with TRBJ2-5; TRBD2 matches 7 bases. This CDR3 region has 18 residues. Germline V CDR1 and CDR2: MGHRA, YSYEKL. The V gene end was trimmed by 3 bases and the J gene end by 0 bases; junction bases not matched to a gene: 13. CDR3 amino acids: CASSHPPLLAAYQETQYF. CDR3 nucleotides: TGCGCCAGCAGCCACCCCCCCCTGCTAGCGGCGTACCAAGAGACCCAGTACTTC.